This T cell receptor (beta chain) was sequenced in a study of circulating CD8 cells and anti-PD-1 response in melanoma. For the study at large: Of 13 patients, seven got anti-PD-1 first and six had prior therapy.

Each library started from approximately 15 ng of total RNA using the QIAseq Immune Repertoire TCR panel. Each CDR3 protein is one row after TCRdb ran MiXCR on the reads. This sample has several hundred distinct CDR3 sequences, with 8.3% found just once. The germline CDR1 and CDR2 sequences are SGDLS and YYNGEE. Trimming took 4 bases from V and 1 from J, leaving 9 bases between them. This CDR3 comprises 13 residues. Four subsets defined by PD-1 and/or TIGIT were sorted from live CD3+CD8+TCRalphabeta+ cells. As for this clonotype: Given the absence of the conserved phenylalanine or tryptophan at the CDR3 end, a read error is likely.

This sequence joins TRBV9 and TRBJ2-7, with D hard to call. The sequence was collected from a human donor with melanoma. The sample consisted of CD8+ T cells from PBMCs, taken at baseline or after one month of anti-PD-1 therapy (not recorded which). The CDR3 loop is CASSPRVSYEQYY. CDR3 sequence (DNA): TGTGCCAGCAGCCCCCGAGTTTCCTACGAGCAGTACTAC.